This T cell receptor beta chain was documented in a study of blood T cell repertoires in COVID-19. Study at large: There were acute and convalescent COVID-19 samples, and they came from the United States, Italy and Spain. T cells, B-cell-depleted T cells, or PBMCs provided the cDNA or gDNA that served as material.

CDR3 length: 16 amino acids. V gave up 5 bases and J gave up 5 bases; unmatched junction bases: 7. From germline, CDR1 is MNHEY and CDR2 SVGEGT. The authors' processing: Estimates of nucleated cell counts were drawn from the amplification of reference gene primers. Profiled with immunoSEQ multiplex PCR; TCRdb holds only in-frame clones, not every one. D and trimming were read from the DNA, whereas the V and J calls and clone size are those reported in that table. Of around 260,000 clones detected, approximately 80% appear once; the ten largest clones hold 4% to 4.5%. The sample consisted of peripheral blood. The clonotype was recovered from a man between 60 and 75 years old with acute or convalescent COVID-19. This sequence joins TRBV6-2 or TRBV6-3 and TRBJ2-5; TRBD2 agrees at 14 bases. CDR3 amino acids: CASSTGTSGSYETQYF. CDR3 sequence (DNA): TGTGCCAGCAGTACCGGGACTAGCGGGAGTTACGAGACCCAGTACTTC.